This T cell receptor beta chain was identified in a study of metastatic and nonmetastatic thyroid tumors. TCRdb re-analyzed the PCR reads through MiXCR. In the table there are 14,000 or so clones, roughly 33% of which are singletons. The V end was cut by 6 bases, the J end by 0 bases, with 18 bases between. Germline loops: CDR1 MNHNS, CDR2 SASEGT. CDR3 length: 16 amino acids. Nobody among the patients had been given any treatment before thyroid surgery. The genes are TRBV6-1 and TRBJ2-7, with a possible D match to TRBD2 (6 bases). What was sequenced was tumor tissue. The TCR was taken from a female donor with papillary thyroid cancer or a benign thyroid nodule (not recorded which). Some clones in this sample may be carry-over from other donors' samples. The DNA for the CDR3 is TGTGCCAGCAGCGTGGGGCCCGGGACTTACTCCTACGAGCAGTACTTC. As protein: CASSVGPGTYSYEQYF.